This is a list of T cell receptor beta chains from one sample in a study of CD8+CD57+ T cells in acquired aplastic anemia. TCRdb independently ran MiXCR on the reads; one entry per CDR3 protein. The sample comprises about 180,000 distinct CDR3 sequences, roughly half of which are singletons, and under 3% rests with the top ten. Sequenced input: sorted CD4+, CD8+, or CD8+CD57+ T cells (not recorded which) from PBMCs. The receptor set was obtained from a human donor in good health. The CDR3 runs from the conserved cysteine through the conserved F or W. The D gene is left open where the match is weak. Size values are once, few and many counts, or a class for expanded clones, and some rows have none.

D gene,J gene,clone size,V gene,CDR3 DNA,CDR3 protein
.,TRBJ2-7,few,TRBV6-1,TGTGCCAGCAGTGAAAGACACCGAGGGTGGAGTATCTACGAGCAGTACTTC,CASSERHRGWSIYEQYF
TRBD2,TRBJ2-1,.,TRBV7-6,TGTGCCAGCAAGGGACTAGCGGGTGACAATGAGCAGTTCTTC,CASKGLAGDNEQFF
.,TRBJ2-7,.,TRBV7-9,TGTGCCAGCAGCCTAGCCGGAGGGGCCTACGAGCAGTACTTC,CASSLAGGAYEQYF
.,TRBJ2-3,many,TRBV20-1,TGCAGTGCTAAGGCCGGGACGGTTAGCACAGATACGCAGTATTTT,CSAKAGTVSTDTQYF
.,TRBJ2-7,many,TRBV4-1,TGCGCCAGCAGCCAAGACCTACAGGGAACCTACGAGCAGTACTTC,CASSQDLQGTYEQYF
.,TRBJ1-1,many,TRBV5-1,TGCGCCAGCAGCCCGTACCAGGGGTTCGCTGAAGCTTTCTTT,CASSPYQGFAEAFF
.,TRBJ2-1,many,TRBV5-5,TGTGCCAGCAGCTTGGGACCGGAAAGTGGCAATGAGCAGTTCTTC,CASSLGPESGNEQFF
TRBD1,TRBJ2-5,.,TRBV7-2,TGTGCCAGCAGCTCCGGGACAGCAAGCCAAGAGACCCAGTACTTC,CASSSGTASQETQYF
.,TRBJ1-2,few,TRBV7-9,TGTGCCAGCAGCTTAGGGACATATTATGGCTACACCTTC,CASSLGTYYGYTF
.,TRBJ1-2,many,TRBV20-1,TGCAGTGCTAGAGATCCCGGGGTAGTGAGTGGCTACACCTTC,CSARDPGVVSGYTF
.,TRBJ1-1,many,TRBV24-1,TGTGCCACCAGTGATTCAGGACAAGTTGAAGCTTTCTTT,CATSDSGQVEAFF